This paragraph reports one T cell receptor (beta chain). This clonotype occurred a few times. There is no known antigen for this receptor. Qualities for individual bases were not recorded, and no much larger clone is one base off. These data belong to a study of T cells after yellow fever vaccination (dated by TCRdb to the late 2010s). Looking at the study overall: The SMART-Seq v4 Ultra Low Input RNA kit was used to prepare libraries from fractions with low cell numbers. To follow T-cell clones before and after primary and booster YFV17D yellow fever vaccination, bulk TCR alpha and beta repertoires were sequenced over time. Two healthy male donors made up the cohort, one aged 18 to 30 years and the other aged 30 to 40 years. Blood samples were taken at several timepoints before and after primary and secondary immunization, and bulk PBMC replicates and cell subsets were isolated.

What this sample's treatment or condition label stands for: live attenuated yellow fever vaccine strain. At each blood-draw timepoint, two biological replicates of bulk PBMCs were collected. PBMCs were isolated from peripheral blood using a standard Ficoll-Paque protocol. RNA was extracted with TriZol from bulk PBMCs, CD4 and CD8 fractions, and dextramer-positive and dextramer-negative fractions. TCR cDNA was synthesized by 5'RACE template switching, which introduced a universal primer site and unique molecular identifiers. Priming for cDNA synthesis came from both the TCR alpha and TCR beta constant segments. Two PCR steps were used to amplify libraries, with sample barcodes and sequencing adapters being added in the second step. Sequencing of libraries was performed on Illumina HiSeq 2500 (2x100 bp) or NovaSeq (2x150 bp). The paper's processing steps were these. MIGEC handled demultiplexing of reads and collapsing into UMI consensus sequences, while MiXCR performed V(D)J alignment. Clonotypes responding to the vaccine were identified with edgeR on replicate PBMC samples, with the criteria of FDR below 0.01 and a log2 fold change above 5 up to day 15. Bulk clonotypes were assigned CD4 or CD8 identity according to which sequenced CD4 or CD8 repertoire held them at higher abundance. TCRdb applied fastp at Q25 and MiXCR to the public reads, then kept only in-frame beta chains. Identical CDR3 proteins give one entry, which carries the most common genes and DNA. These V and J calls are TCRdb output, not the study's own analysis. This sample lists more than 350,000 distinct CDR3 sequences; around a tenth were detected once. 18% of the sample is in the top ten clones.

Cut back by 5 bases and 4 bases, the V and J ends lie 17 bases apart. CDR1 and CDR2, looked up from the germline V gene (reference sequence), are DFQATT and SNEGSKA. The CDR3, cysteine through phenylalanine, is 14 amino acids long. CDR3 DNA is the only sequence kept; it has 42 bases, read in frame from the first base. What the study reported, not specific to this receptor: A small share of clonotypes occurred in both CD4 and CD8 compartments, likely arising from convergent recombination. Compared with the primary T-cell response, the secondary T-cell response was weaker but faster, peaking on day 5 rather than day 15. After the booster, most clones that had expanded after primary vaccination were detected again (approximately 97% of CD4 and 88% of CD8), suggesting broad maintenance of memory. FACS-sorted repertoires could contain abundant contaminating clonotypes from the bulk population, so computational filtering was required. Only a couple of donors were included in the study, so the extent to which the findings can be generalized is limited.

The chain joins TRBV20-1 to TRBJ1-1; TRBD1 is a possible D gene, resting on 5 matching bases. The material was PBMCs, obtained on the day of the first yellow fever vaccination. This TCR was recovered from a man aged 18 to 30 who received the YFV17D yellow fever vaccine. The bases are TGCAGTGCTGGCCGGTGGGACTCGGGCACTGAAGCTTTCTTT. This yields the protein CSAGRWDSGTEAFF.